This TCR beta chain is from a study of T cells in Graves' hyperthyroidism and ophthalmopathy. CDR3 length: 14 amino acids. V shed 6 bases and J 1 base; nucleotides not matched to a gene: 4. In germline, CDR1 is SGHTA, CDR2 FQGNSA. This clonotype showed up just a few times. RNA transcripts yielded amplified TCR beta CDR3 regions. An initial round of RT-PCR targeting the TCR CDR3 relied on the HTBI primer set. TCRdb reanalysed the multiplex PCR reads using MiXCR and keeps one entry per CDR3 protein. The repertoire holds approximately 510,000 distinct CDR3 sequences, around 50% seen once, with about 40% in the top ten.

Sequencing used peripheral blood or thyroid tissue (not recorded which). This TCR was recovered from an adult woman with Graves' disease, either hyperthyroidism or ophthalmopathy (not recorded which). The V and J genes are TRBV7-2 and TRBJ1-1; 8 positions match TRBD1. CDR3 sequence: CASRQGQANTEAFF. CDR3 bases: TGTGCCAGCAGACAGGGACAGGCGAACACTGAAGCTTTCTTT.